This T cell receptor (beta chain) was sequenced during a study of long-term antiretroviral therapy in people with HIV. Study observations and caveats: Before ART, certain clones expanded, and these dominated the repertoire at all time points.

The germline V gene has CDR1 SGHTA and CDR2 FQGNSA. With 1 base removed from V and 1 base from J, the gap between germline ends came to 17 bases. This CDR3 is 18 amino acids long. Researchers ran immunoSEQ v3.0 at survey level. The data were produced by immunoSEQ multiplex PCR, yet TCRdb's version contains in-frame clones alone and is incomplete. The sample contains some 47,000 clones, 90% to 95% of which appear only once. Comment on this clone: Its antigen is not known.

The samples comprised roughly 0.9-11 million cryopreserved PBMC ahead of DNA extraction. The material was unsorted PBMCs, obtained 3.7 years after starting antiretroviral therapy. This sequence joins TRBV7-2 and TRBJ2-1, with a tentative D call TRBD2 (5 bases). This TCR came from a woman aged 50 to 60 with HIV. In DNA form, the CDR3 reads TGTGCCAGCAGCTTAGGAGGGCCGAGGGTGGCTTCCTACAATGAGCAGTTCTTC. Translation: CASSLGGPRVASYNEQFF.